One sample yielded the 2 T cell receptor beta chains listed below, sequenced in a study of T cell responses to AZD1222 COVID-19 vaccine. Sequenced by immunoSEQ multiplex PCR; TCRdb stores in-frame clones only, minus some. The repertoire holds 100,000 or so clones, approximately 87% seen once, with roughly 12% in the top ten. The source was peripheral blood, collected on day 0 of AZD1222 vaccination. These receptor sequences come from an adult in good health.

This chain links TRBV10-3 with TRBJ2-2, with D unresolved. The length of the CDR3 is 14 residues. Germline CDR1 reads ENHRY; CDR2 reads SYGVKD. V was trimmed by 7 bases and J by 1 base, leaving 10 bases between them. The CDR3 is CAITPSENTGELFF. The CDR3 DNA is TGTGCCATCACCCCCTCAGAGAACACCGGGGAGCTGTTTTTT.

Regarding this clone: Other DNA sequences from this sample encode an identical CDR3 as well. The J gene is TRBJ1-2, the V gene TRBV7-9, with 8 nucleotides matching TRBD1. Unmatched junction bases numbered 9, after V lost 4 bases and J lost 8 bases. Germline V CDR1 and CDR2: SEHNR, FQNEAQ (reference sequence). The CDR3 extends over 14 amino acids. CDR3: CASSSRTGRYGYTF. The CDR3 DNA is TGTGCCAGCAGCTCCCGGACAGGGCGTTACGGCTACACCTTC.